Listed below are T cell receptor beta chains from one sample, sequenced in a study of identical twins. Via MiXCR, TCRdb re-called the 5' RACE reads, giving one row per CDR3 protein. The sample yields 1.5 million to 2 million distinct CDR3 sequences, around 33% seen once. Specimen: cord blood. The source is a newborn girl in good health. Both conserved end residues are part of each CDR3. A D gene is named only where the DNA matches it firmly. For some rows the clone size is stated as once, few or many, or as a class when expanded; others skip it.

size	D	J	V	DNA	CDR3
few	-	TRBJ2-7	TRBV27	TGTGCCAGCAGTTTAAACGCCCTTGGTCAGGAATACGAGCAGTACTTC	CASSLNALGQEYEQYF
many	-	TRBJ1-2	TRBV29-1	TGCAGCGTTGGCCTACCCAGGGGCCAGGGCCTCTATGGCTACACCTTC	CSVGLPRGQGLYGYTF
-	-	TRBJ1-1	TRBV5-1	TGCGCCAGCAGCTTACAGGTGGGGGGAGGCACTGAAGCTTTCTTT	CASSLQVGGGTEAFF
-	TRBD2	TRBJ2-1	TRBV27	TGTGCCAGCAGTTCACTAGCGAAAACTTACAATGAGCAGTTCTTC	CASSSLAKTYNEQFF
-	-	TRBJ2-4	TRBV19	TGTGCCAGTAGTGCGCGGGGCCCTACCAAAAACATTCAGTACTTC	CASSARGPTKNIQYF
few	TRBD2	TRBJ2-7	TRBV7-2	TGTGCCAGCAGCATAGTAAGCGGGGCCTACGAGCAGTACTTC	CASSIVSGAYEQYF
few	-	TRBJ2-1	TRBV20-1	TGCAGTGCTGCCGCGACTGGTACCTACAATGAGCAGTTCTTC	CSAAATGTYNEQFF
-	-	TRBJ2-4	TRBV5-1	TGCGCCAGCAGCTCTACAGGGTACCGAAAAAACATTCAGTACTTC	CASSSTGYRKNIQYF
few	-	TRBJ2-7	TRBV20-1	TGCAGTGCTAGAGATGGCAGGTTGGGCCGCGAGCAGTACTTC	CSARDGRLGREQYF
-	TRBD2	TRBJ2-3	TRBV7-2	TGTGCCAGCAGCTTAGTTCCAGCGGGGGGGACCACAGATACGCAGTATTTT	CASSLVPAGGTTDTQYF
-	-	TRBJ2-2	TRBV29-1	TGCAGCGTTGCCGGGGGGCTAGACACCGGGGAGCTGTTTTTT	CSVAGGLDTGELFF
once	-	TRBJ2-1	TRBV27	TGTGCCAGCAGTTTCCGGCCGACATCCTACAATGAGCAGTTCTTC	CASSFRPTSYNEQFF
-	TRBD2	TRBJ2-5	TRBV7-2	TGTGCCAGCAGCTTAGTAAGGGACTATCCTCCGGATGAGCAGTACTTC	CASSLVRDYPPDEQYF
-	TRBD2	TRBJ2-5	TRBV3-1	TGTGCCAGCAGCCAAGATAGAAGCGGGAGGAACGCGGAAGAGACCCAGTACTTC	CASSQDRSGRNAEETQYF
few	TRBD2	TRBJ2-7	TRBV18	TGTGCCAGCTCACCAACTAGCGGGAGGCTCTCCTACGAGCAGTACTTC	CASSPTSGRLSYEQYF
-	TRBD2	TRBJ2-1	TRBV20-1	TGCAGTGCTAACCTAGCGGGGGGACCTTACAATGAGCAGTTCTTC	CSANLAGGPYNEQFF
-	-	TRBJ2-1	TRBV21-1	TGTGCCAGCTTAGACAGGGGGCCTGAGCAGTTCTTC	CASLDRGPEQFF
-	TRBD1	TRBJ1-6	TRBV6-1	TGTGCCAGCACTCATTTTTTGGGACAGGGAGGCAGGAATTCGCCCCTCCACTTT	CASTHFLGQGGRNSPLHF
-	TRBD2	TRBJ2-1	TRBV10-3	TGTGCCATCAGTGGAAGGCGTGGGGACTACAATGAGCACTTCTTC	CAISGRRGDYNEHFF
many	-	TRBJ2-3	TRBV6-6	TGTGCCAGCAGTTACGACCTACACACAGATACGCAGTATTTT	CASSYDLHTDTQYF
few	-	TRBJ2-2	TRBV6-5	TGTGCCAGCAGTGCCGCTAGGAACACCGGGGAGCTGTTTTTT	CASSAARNTGELFF
-	-	TRBJ2-2	TRBV4-1	TGCGCCAGCAGCCAAGGCAGGGGTGGCACCGGGGAGCTGTTTTTT	CASSQGRGGTGELFF
-	TRBD2	TRBJ2-1	TRBV5-1	TGCGCCAGCAGCTTGAGGACTAGCGGGGGCCCTGCCTACAATGAGCAGTTCTTC	CASSLRTSGGPAYNEQFF
few	-	TRBJ1-3	TRBV11-2	TGTGCCAGTTCGTCGGCCTCTGGAAACACCATATATTTT	CASSSASGNTIYF
-	-	TRBJ1-2	TRBV10-3	TGTGCCACCAGTGGTACAGGGTATGGTCATGGCTACACCTTC	CATSGTGYGHGYTF
-	-	TRBJ2-4	TRBV9	TGCGCCAGCAGCCAAGAGACAGTCCTAGCCAAAAACATTCAGTACTTC	CASSQETVLAKNIQYF
-	-	TRBJ1-5	TRBV20-1	TGCAGTGCTCGGCGGGGTAGCAGCAATCAGCCCCAGCATTTT	CSARRGSSNQPQHF
few	TRBD1	TRBJ2-4	TRBV19	TGTGCCAGTAGTACCTTTCACGCCGGGACAGGGCTAAACATTCAGTACTTC	CASSTFHAGTGLNIQYF
-	-	TRBJ1-1	TRBV30	TGTGCCTGGACTAGACGGGGGATGAACACTGAAGCTTTCTTT	CAWTRRGMNTEAFF
few	-	TRBJ1-1	TRBV25-1	TGTGCCAGCAGTGAATTGCAGGGAAGTACTGAAGCTTTCTTT	CASSELQGSTEAFF
-	TRBD2	TRBJ2-1	TRBV9	TGTGCCAGCAGCGTAGCGACTAGCGGGAGGGGGCCCCTCCCCTACAATGAGCAGTTCTTC	CASSVATSGRGPLPYNEQFF
few	-	TRBJ2-7	TRBV27	TGTGCCAGCAGTTTAATCACTTACGGATCCTACGAGCAGTACTTC	CASSLITYGSYEQYF
-	-	TRBJ1-6	TRBV7-9	TGCGCCAGCAGCTTAACACAGTATAATTCACCCCTCCACTTT	CASSLTQYNSPLHF
-	-	TRBJ1-5	TRBV7-9	TGTGCCAGCAGCTTGCATGCTAGCAATCAGCCCCAGCATTTT	CASSLHASNQPQHF
few	TRBD2	TRBJ2-5	TRBV29-1	TGCAGCGTTGAATGGGCTAGCGGACAAAGTGAGCAGTACTTC	CSVEWASGQSEQYF
many	-	TRBJ1-2	TRBV7-9	TGTGCCAGCAGCATCTACGTACGACGATATGGCTACACCTTC	CASSIYVRRYGYTF
many	-	TRBJ2-1	TRBV7-8	TGTGCCAGCAGCTTAGTAGCGGCCTACAATGAGCAGTTCTTC	CASSLVAAYNEQFF
few	-	TRBJ1-2	TRBV20-1	TGCAGTGCTAGACAGCGGGTAGCGAGCTATGGCTACACCTTC	CSARQRVASYGYTF
-	-	TRBJ2-5	TRBV5-6	TGTGCCAGCAGCCGACAGTTGGAGGGAGAGCAGTACTTC	CASSRQLEGEQYF
-	-	TRBJ2-7	TRBV11-3	TGTGCCAGCAGCCCTCGTCCCACTAGTCGGGGGTACAATGAGCAGTACTTC	CASSPRPTSRGYNEQYF
few	TRBD2	TRBJ2-1	TRBV4-2	TGTGCCAGCAGCCAAGCCGGGACTAGTGGCAATGAGCAGTTCTTC	CASSQAGTSGNEQFF
-	TRBD1	TRBJ1-1	TRBV2	TGTGCCAGCAGGGGACAGGGGGCTGAAGCTTTCTTT	CASRGQGAEAFF
-	TRBD2	TRBJ2-7	TRBV20-1	TGCAGTGCTAGATTCCGTAGCGGGAGAACGGGCTACGAGCAGTACTTC	CSARFRSGRTGYEQYF
few	TRBD2	TRBJ2-7	TRBV4-2	TGTGCCAGCAGCCAAGAGAGCGGGAGCTCCTACGAGCAGTACTTC	CASSQESGSSYEQYF
-	TRBD1	TRBJ2-7	TRBV3-1	TGTGCCAGCAGCTCCCGGGACAGGCCGTACTTC	CASSSRDRPYF
-	TRBD1	TRBJ2-5	TRBV10-3	TGTGCCATCAGTCTTGGACAGGGCGAAGAGACCCAGTACTTC	CAISLGQGEETQYF
few	TRBD1	TRBJ2-1	TRBV4-2	TGTGCCAGCAGCCAAGATGGGGACAGGGCCAATGAGCAGTTCTTC	CASSQDGDRANEQFF
-	-	TRBJ2-7	TRBV27	TGTGCCAGCAGTTTAGCAAAGGACGCCTACGAGCAGTACTTC	CASSLAKDAYEQYF
few	-	TRBJ2-3	TRBV2	TGTGCCAGCAGTGTTAGATCCGCAGATACGCAGTATTTT	CASSVRSADTQYF
-	-	TRBJ2-3	TRBV2	TGTGCCAGCAGTGCGATACCCTCAGATACGCAGTATTTT	CASSAIPSDTQYF
-	TRBD1	TRBJ1-4	TRBV20-1	TGCAGTGCTAGGGACAGGATTAATGAAAAACTGTTTTTT	CSARDRINEKLFF
many	TRBD2	TRBJ2-1	TRBV12-5	TGTGCTAGTGGTTTGGTACTAGCGGGGGGGTACAATGAGCAGTTCTTC	CASGLVLAGGYNEQFF